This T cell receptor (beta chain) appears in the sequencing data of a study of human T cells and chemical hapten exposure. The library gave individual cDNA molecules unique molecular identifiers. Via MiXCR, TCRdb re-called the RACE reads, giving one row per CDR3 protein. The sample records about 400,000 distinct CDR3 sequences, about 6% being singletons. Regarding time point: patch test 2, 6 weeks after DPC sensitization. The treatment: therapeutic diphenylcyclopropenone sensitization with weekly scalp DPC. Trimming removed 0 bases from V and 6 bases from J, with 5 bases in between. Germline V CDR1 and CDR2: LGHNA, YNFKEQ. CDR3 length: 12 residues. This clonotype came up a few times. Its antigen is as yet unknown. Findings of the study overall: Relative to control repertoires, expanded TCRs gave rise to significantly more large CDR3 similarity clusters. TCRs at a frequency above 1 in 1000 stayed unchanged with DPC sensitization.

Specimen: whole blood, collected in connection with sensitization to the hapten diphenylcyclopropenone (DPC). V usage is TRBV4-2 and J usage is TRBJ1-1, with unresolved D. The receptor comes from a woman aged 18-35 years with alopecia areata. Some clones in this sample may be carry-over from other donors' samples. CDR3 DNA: TGTGCCAGCAGCCAAGAACGGGCTGAAGCTTTCTTT. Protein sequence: CASSQERAEAFF.